This TCR beta chain emerged from a study of blood T cell repertoires in COVID-19. The CDR3 has 14 residues. Unmatched junction bases numbered 6, after V lost 2 bases and J lost 7 bases. Germline CDR1 reads SEHNR; CDR2 reads FQNEAQ (reference sequence). Participants were aged about 18 to 89 years, lived in 24 US areas, and enrolled virtually. Participant-given clinical history determined each cohort assignment. Per the authors' pipeline: Amplification with reference gene primers provided the estimates of nucleated cell counts. Sequenced by immunoSEQ multiplex PCR; TCRdb stores in-frame clones only, minus some. V and J calls and clone size are copied from that table; D and trimming were computed from the DNA. The table lists more than 150,000 clones, 87% of them singletons.

The J gene is TRBJ2-7, the V gene TRBV7-9, with TRBD1 matching over 9 bases. This clonotype was sampled from a young woman who had recovered from COVID-19. The specimen was PBMCs or T cells enriched from blood (not recorded which). The CDR3 DNA follows: TGTGCCAGCAGCTTACAAGGACAGGGGCGGGAGCAGTACTTC. Translation gives CASSLQGQGREQYF.